Following are 11 T cell receptor beta chains from one sample sequenced in a study of breast tumors, draining lymph nodes, adjacent tissues. TCRdb reanalysed the multiplex PCR reads using MiXCR and keeps one entry per CDR3 protein. The sample consists of about 180,000 distinct CDR3 sequences, 33% of them appearing once. The lymph nodes were axillary draining lymph nodes from breast cancer patients. What was sequenced was axillary lymph node tissue. The origin of the receptors is a female donor with breast cancer. Some clones in this sample may be carry-over from other donors' samples.

This clonotype was picked up many times. This sequence joins TRBV19 and TRBJ1-5; possible D gene TRBD1, 5 bases. The CDR3 covers 15 residues. Trimming removed 7 bases from V and 6 bases from J, with 19 bases in between. Germline CDR1 reads LNHDA; CDR2 reads SQIVND (reference sequence). In DNA form, the CDR3 reads TGTGCCAGTAACCGACAGAAGGTATTTGGTCAGCCCCAGCATTTT. Its translation is CASNRQKVFGQPQHF.

This clonotype showed up just once. The CDR3 carries no conserved terminal phenylalanine or tryptophan, so it likely arises from a read error. Because the CDR3's place on the DNA is in doubt, the DNA is left out and the CDR3 is given as listed by TCRdb. V usage is TRBV7-9 and J usage is TRBJ1-4; the table calls TRBD1, which could not be checked here. Germline CDR1 reads SEHNR; CDR2 reads FQNEAQ (reference sequence). The CDR3 spans 11 residues, counting both ends. CDR3 sequence: CASRRRTSGTG.

The V gene is TRBV7-2, the J gene TRBJ1-6, with unresolved D. The germline V gene has CDR1 SGHTA and CDR2 FQGNSA. Trimming took 6 bases from V and 3 from J, leaving 9 bases between them. CDR3 size: 14 residues. CDR3 loop: CASRGGIYNSPLHF. The CDR3 coding sequence is TGTGCCAGCAGAGGAGGGATCTATAATTCACCCCTCCACTTT.

Within the sample, this clonotype is medium-sized. The V gene is TRBV7-9, the J gene TRBJ1-4; possible D gene TRBD1, 5 bases. Germline V gene data show CDR1 as SEHNR and CDR2 as FQNEAQ (reference sequence). Trimming removed 1 base at V and 7 bases at J, with 16 bases between. This CDR3 comprises 16 residues. The CDR3 nucleotides read TGTGCCAGCAGCTTAGGAGTCCAGGGAGGGGTTGAAAAACTGTTTTTT. Translation: CASSLGVQGGVEKLFF. Drawing the rest from reference TRBV7-9 and TRBJ1-4, the complete variable domain is DTGVSQNPRHKITKRGQNVTFRCDPISEHNRLYWYRQTLGQGPEFLTYFQNEAQLEKSRLLSDRFSAERPKGSFSTLEIQRTEQGDSAMYLCASSLGVQGGVEKLFFGSGTQLSVL.

Notes on this clonotype: It may be a read error: a sequence one base away is much more abundant. This chain connects TRBV6-5 to TRBJ2-7; 14 bases line up with TRBD2. This CDR3 has 20 residues. The J segment lost 3 bases and the V segment lost 1 base, leaving 14 bases of the junction unmatched. Germline loops: CDR1 MNHEY, CDR2 SVGAGI. The DNA for the CDR3 is TGTGCCAGCAGTTACTTACCGGGACTAGCGGGGGATACCTACTTCTACGAGCAGTACTTC. Its translation is CASSYLPGLAGDTYFYEQYF.

The sample holds many counts of this clonotype. The chain carries TRBV10-3 and TRBJ2-1; tentatively, D is TRBD1 (6 bases). The CDR3 extends over 16 amino acids. The V end lost 3 bases, the J end lost 7 bases, and 19 bases lay between the germline ends. Germline CDR1 reads ENHRY; CDR2 reads SYGVKD. The DNA for the CDR3 is TGTGCCATCAGTGATTTCTCTTCGGGACAAGGAAATGAGCAGTTCTTC. Its translation: CAISDFSSGQGNEQFF.

This rearrangement joins TRBV11-2 to TRBJ2-2; D call uncertain. The CDR3 has 12 residues. Trimming removed 3 bases from V and 7 bases from J, with 6 bases in between. The V gene's germline CDR1 is SGHAT and CDR2 FQNNGV. DNA of the CDR3: TGTGCCAGCAGCTTGCCTTGCGGGGAGCTGTTTTTT. This encodes CASSLPCGELFF.

The chain combines TRBV2 with TRBJ1-1, with 11 bases lining up with TRBD1. V lost 10 bases, J lost 4 bases, and 14 bases stayed unmatched. The CDR3 runs to 16 residues. Germline CDR1 is SNHLY and CDR2 is FYNNEI. Written as DNA, the CDR3 is TGTGCCATTCCTAGGACAGGGGGCAGGGAGGGCACTGAAGCTTTCTTT. Protein sequence: CAIPRTGGREGTEAFF.

There are many counts of this clonotype. The chain couples TRBV20-1 to TRBJ2-3, with 8 bases fitting TRBD2. The germline V gene has CDR1 DFQATT and CDR2 SNEGSKA (reference sequence). This CDR3 is built from 17 residues. V was clipped by 1 base and J by 6 bases; unmatched bases: 15. CDR3 region: CSARVGETSEYKDTQYF. The CDR3 DNA reads TGCAGTGCTAGAGTAGGTGAGACTAGCGAGTATAAGGATACGCAGTATTTT.

This clonotype appeared many times. The gene calls are TRBV5-1 and TRBJ2-2, with D perhaps TRBD1 (6 bases). The germline V and J ends were trimmed by 3 bases and 0 bases, with 15 bases remaining between them. Germline loops: CDR1 SGHRS, CDR2 YFSETQ. This CDR3 is 17 amino acids long. This CDR3 reads CASSYLPGTTNTGELFF. The DNA of the CDR3 is TGCGCCAGCAGCTACTTACCCGGGACAACGAACACCGGGGAGCTGTTTTTT.

This clonotype appeared many times. The rearrangement links TRBV5-1 to TRBJ2-3; 8 bases are a match to TRBD1. This CDR3 contains 16 residues. Trimming at V came to 4 bases and at J to 2 bases, leaving 9 bases not matched to a gene. The germline V gene encodes CDR1 SGHRS and CDR2 YFSETQ. The chain's CDR3 is CASSVPGTGYTDTQYF. Written as DNA, the CDR3 is TGCGCCAGCAGCGTTCCCGGGACAGGCTACACAGATACGCAGTATTTT.